This T cell receptor beta chain was retrieved from a study of neoadjuvant anti-PD-1 for oral cavity cancer (dated by TCRdb to the early 2020s). A note on the overall study: Before undergoing curative-intent surgical resection, most patients got three to four biweekly nivolumab doses at 3 mg/kg. A fourth nivolumab dose was given around day 43 to patients without progression, and definitive surgical resection was performed in those patients on days 50-56. The parent correlative cohort had around 11 patients and a response rate of approximately 30%. Patients with complete response, partial response or stable disease by RECIST 1.1 were defined as responders, whereas patients with progression were defined as non-responders.

As to this clone: It has no known antigen specificity. Base qualities are not recorded, but no much larger clone differs from it by a single base.

For deep sequencing, PBMC libraries mostly used approximately 0.45 ug of input genomic DNA, with six replicates for each sample. Following the manufacturer's instructions, the team built TCRbeta libraries using the immunoSEQ hsTCRbeta kit. The finished libraries were brought together in one pool at roughly 2.7 nM, which was then read using an Illumina NovaSeq 6000 S4 flow cell. The original methods were these. Raw data preprocessing and quality control were performed with the immunoSEQ Analyzer. The analysis was limited to productive rearrangements, and each clonotype was defined by a unique CDR3 amino acid sequence. Repertoire clonality was estimated as the Gini-Simpson index, which was computed with the R package tcR. Gini indices were compared with Student's t test, and associations with tumor size change were assessed by Pearson correlation. TCRdb's version of the immuneACCESS table is confined to in-frame rearrangements and falls short of the full clone set. An unresolved V gene accounts for under half of the shortfall where checked; the remainder is of unknown origin. V, J and clone size reflect that table, while D and trimming were determined from the DNA. The sample profile shows just over 65,000 clones; more than 75% of them were found once. The ten largest account for about 3.7% of the sample.

Interpreted using the paper, the time point label stands for: after neoadjuvant nivolumab, at surgical resection. None of the patients had received prior systemic or radiation treatment, and all were newly diagnosed with stage II-IVA oral cavity squamous cell carcinoma. The cohort was composed of patients with HPV-negative, locally advanced oral cavity squamous cell carcinoma. No culture maintenance or expansion was done, as the peripheral blood mononuclear cells went straight to analysis. The samples were drawn from a longitudinal correlative study tied to a single-arm phase II trial testing neoadjuvant nivolumab in oral cavity squamous cell carcinoma. Subject-matched pre- and post-treatment PBMCs and tumors from three responders and three non-responders were subjected to genomic DNA-based TCRbeta sequencing. Peripheral blood mononuclear cells were collected once before nivolumab treatment and again after treatment, at the time of surgery. The Maxwell RSC DNA from Cells kit was used to extract genomic DNA from PBMCs.

Overall study outcomes, separate from this receptor: After neoadjuvant nivolumab, non-responders showed significantly higher T cell clonality (Gini index) in PBMCs than responders did. Only a few patients per response group were included in the TCR analyses, and larger cohorts for validation were called for by the authors. Higher pretreatment blood Treg/Th17 ratios correlated with higher pretreatment blood TCRbeta clonality and lower post-treatment tumor TCRbeta clonality.

This TCR was sampled from a person aged 35-80 years with oral cavity squamous cell carcinoma. The material was PBMCs, obtained after nivolumab (anti-PD-1) treatment.

The nucleotide sequence reads TGTGCCAGCAGCTTGCCGGCAGTACTCCTAGATGGCTACACCTTC. Its translation reads: CASSLPAVLLDGYTF. In this chain, TRBV5-6 is recombined with TRBJ1-2, with an unclear D gene assignment. Spanning cysteine to phenylalanine, the CDR3 consists of 15 amino acids. CDR3 DNA only is kept here, 45 bases in frame from base 1. V was cut back by 1 base and J by 6 bases, leaving a gap of 16 bases between them. Taken from the germline V gene, the CDR1 and CDR2 loops are SGHDT and YYEEEE.